A single sample is the source of the 5 T cell receptor beta chains below, sequenced in a study of regulatory and conventional T cells in RAG deficiency. The repertoire was sequenced with immunoSEQ multiplex PCR; TCRdb's copy has only in-frame clones and lacks some. Of more than 9,500 clones detected, 94% appear once; the ten largest clones hold less than 1.5%. The sorted regulatory T cells were CD4+, CD25-high and CD127-low, with genomic DNA sequenced. The sample also formed part of further work on regulatory T cells. From that paper: The PCR used 52 TRBV and 13 TRBJ primers.

The sample was CD127- CD25+ CD4+ Tregs sorted from blood. Receptor source: a human donor in good health.

The rearrangement links TRBV4-1 to TRBJ2-5, with TRBD2 matching over 9 bases. V was pared by 4 bases and J by 5 bases, with 11 bases of the junction left unmatched. Germline V lookup: CDR1 MGHRA, CDR2 YSYEKL. The CDR3 is 16 amino acids. The CDR3 sequence: CASSPKRAGGGETQYF. The CDR3 bases are TGCGCCAGCAGCCCTAAAAGAGCGGGGGGCGGGGAGACCCAGTACTTC.

This clone was seen only once. V is TRBV30 and J is TRBJ1-6; 9 bases line up with TRBD1. V trimming: 6 bases; J trimming: 7 bases; junction bases outside the gene matches: 16. This CDR3 has 17 amino acids. Looked up from germline, CDR1 is GTSNPN and CDR2 is SVGIG (reference sequence). In DNA, the CDR3 is TGTGCCTGCGATGGGACAGGGAAGAACCGAAGGAATTCACCCCTCCACTTT. Amino acids: CACDGTGKNRRNSPLHF.

This rearrangement joins TRBV6-5 to TRBJ2-5; 9 nucleotides line up with TRBD2. CDR1 is MNHEY and CDR2 is SVGAGI in the germline V gene. The CDR3 sequence is 12 residues long. J was trimmed by 7 bases and V by 4 bases; bases with no gene match: 1. CDR3 nucleotide sequence: TGTGCCAGCAGTTGGCGGGAGGGGACCCAGTACTTC. Its protein is CASSWREGTQYF.

This clone came up once. The chain uses TRBV10-2 and TRBJ1-4; 9 bases are a match to TRBD1. The CDR3 has 15 amino acids. V lost 7 bases to trimming and J lost 7 bases; unmatched junction nucleotides: 10. Germline V gene sequence: CDR1 WSHSY, CDR2 SAAADI. The CDR3: CASTGPGTGSEKLFF. DNA of the CDR3: TGCGCCAGCACTGGTCCCGGGACAGGGAGTGAAAAACTGTTTTTT.

The chain carries TRBV5-1 and TRBJ2-1, with D unresolved. The CDR3 has 15 amino acids. Trimming removed 2 bases at V and 8 bases at J, with 17 bases between. Looked up from germline, CDR1 is SGHRS and CDR2 is YFSETQ. The CDR3 nucleotides are TGCGCCAGCAGCTTAACTCCTAATGCCCAAGATGAGCAGTTCTTC. The encoded protein is CASSLTPNAQDEQFF.